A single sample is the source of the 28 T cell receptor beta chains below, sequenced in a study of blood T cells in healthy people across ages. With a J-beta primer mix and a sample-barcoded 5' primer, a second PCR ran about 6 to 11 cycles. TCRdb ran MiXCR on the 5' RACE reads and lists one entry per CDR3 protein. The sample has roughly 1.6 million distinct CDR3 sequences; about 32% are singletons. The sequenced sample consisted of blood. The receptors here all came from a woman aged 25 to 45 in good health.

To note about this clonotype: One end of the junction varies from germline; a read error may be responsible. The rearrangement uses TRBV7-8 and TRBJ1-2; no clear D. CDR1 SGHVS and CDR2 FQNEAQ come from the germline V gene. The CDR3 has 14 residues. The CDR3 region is CAGSSSQVGYGYTF. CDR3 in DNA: TGTGCCGGCAGCTCCTCGCAGGTTGGCTATGGCTACACCTTC.

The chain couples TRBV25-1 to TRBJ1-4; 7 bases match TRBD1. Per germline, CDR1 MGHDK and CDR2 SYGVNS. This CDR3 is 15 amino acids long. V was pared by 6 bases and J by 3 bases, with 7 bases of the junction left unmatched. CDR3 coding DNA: TGTGCCAGCAGACAGGGGAGGAGGGCTAATGAAAAACTGTTTTTT. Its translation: CASRQGRRANEKLFF.

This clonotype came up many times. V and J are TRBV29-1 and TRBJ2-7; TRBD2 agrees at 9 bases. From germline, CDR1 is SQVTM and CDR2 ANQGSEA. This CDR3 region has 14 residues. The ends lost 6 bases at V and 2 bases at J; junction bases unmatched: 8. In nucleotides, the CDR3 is TGCAGCGTGGCCCGACTAGCGGCGACCTACGAGCAGTACTTC. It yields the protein CSVARLAATYEQYF.

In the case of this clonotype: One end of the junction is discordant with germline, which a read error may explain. CDR3 coding DNA: TGCACCGTGGGGGGAAAAATCACAGACACGCAGTATTTT. Amino acid sequence: CTVGGKITDTQYF. The genes are TRBV20-1 and TRBJ2-3, with TRBD2 as a possible D gene (6 bases). The CDR3 runs to 13 residues. Per germline, CDR1 DFQATT and CDR2 SNEGSKA (reference sequence).

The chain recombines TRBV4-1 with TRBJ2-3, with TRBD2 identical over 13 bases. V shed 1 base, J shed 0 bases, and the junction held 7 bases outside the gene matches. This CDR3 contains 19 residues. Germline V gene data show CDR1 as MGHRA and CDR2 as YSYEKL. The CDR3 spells CASSQGGTSGNPSTDTQYF. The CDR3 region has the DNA TGCGCCAGCAGCCAAGGCGGGACTAGCGGGAATCCTAGCACAGATACGCAGTATTTT.

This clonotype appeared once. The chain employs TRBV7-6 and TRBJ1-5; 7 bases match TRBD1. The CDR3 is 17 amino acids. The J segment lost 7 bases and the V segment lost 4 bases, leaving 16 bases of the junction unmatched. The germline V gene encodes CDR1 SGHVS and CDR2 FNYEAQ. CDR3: CASSSSFFTGVGQPQHF. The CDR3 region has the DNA TGTGCCAGCAGCTCTTCCTTCTTTACAGGGGTAGGGCAGCCCCAGCATTTT.

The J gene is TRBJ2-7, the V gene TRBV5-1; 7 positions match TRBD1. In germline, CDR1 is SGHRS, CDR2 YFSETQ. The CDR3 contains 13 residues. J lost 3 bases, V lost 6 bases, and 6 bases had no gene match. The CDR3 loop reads CASNPGTDYEQYF. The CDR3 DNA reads TGCGCCAGCAACCCCGGGACAGACTACGAGCAGTACTTC. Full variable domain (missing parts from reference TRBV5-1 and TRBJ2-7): KAGVTQTPRYLIKTRGQQVTLSCSPISGHRSVSWYQQTPGQGLQFLFEYFSETQRNKGNFPGRFSGRQFSNSRSEMNVSTLELGDSALYLCASNPGTDYEQYFGPGTRLTVT.

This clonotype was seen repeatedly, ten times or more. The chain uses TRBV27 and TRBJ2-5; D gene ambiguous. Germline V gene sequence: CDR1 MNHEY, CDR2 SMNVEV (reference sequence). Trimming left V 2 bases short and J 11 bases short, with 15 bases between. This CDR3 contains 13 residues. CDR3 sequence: CASSLDEDTTQYF. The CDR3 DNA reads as TGTGCCAGCAGTTTAGACGAAGATACGACGCAGTACTTC.

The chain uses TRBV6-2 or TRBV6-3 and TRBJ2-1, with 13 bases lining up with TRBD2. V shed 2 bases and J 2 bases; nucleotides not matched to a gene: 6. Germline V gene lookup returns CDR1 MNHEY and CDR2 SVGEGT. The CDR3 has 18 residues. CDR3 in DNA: TGTGCCAGCAGTTACGTGCGACTAGCGGGGGGAACCTACAATGAGCAGTTCTTC. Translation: CASSYVRLAGGTYNEQFF.

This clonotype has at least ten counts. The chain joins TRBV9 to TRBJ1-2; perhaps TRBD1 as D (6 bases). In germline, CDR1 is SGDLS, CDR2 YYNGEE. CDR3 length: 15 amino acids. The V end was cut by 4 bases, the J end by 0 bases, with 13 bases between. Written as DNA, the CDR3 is TGTGCCAGCAGCCCTACGGACAGAACTAACTATGGCTACACCTTC. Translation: CASSPTDRTNYGYTF.

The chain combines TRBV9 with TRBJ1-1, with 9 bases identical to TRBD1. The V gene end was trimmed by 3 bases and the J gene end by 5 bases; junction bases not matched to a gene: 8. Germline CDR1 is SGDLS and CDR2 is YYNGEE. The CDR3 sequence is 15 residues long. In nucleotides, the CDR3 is TGTGCCAGCAGCGGCTCCGGGACAGGGAGGACTGAAGCTTTCTTT. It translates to CASSGSGTGRTEAFF.

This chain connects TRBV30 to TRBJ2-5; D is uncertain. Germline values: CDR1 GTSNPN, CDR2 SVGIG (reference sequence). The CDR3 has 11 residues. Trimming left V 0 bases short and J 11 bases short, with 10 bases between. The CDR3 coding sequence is TGTGCCTGGAGTGTGGATAGTGGGCAGTACTTC. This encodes CAWSVDSGQYF.

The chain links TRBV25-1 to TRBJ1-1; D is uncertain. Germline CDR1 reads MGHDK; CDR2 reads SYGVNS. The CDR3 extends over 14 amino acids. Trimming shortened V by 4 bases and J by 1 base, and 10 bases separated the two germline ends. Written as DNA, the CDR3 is TGTGCCAGCAGTGGTCGAACGACGAACACTGAAGCTTTCTTT. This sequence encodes CASSGRTTNTEAFF.

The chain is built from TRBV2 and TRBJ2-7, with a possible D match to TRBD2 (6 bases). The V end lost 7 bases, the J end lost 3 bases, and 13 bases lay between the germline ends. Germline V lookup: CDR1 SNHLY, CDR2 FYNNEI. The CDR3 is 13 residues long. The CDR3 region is CASTGTAYYEQYF. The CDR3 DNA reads TGTGCCAGCACCGGGACTGCCTACTACGAGCAGTACTTC. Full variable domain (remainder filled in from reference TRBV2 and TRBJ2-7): EPEVTQTPSHQVTQMGQEVILRCVPISNHLYFYWYRQILGQKVEFLVSFYNNEISEKSEIFDDQFSVERPDGSNFTLKIRSTKLEDSAMYFCASTGTAYYEQYFGPGTRLTVT.

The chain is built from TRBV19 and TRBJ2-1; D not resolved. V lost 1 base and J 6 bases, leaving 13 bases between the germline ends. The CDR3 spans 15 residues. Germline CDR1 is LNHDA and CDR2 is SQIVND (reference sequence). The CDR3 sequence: CASSIGSPYANEQFF. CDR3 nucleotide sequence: TGTGCCAGTAGTATAGGCAGCCCCTATGCCAATGAGCAGTTCTTC.

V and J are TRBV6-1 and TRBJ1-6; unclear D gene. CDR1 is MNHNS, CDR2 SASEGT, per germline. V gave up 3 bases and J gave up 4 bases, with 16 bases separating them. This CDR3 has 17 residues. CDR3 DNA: TGTGCCAGCAGTGATGTGGACCGATTGACTTATAATTCACCCCTCCACTTT. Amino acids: CASSDVDRLTYNSPLHF.

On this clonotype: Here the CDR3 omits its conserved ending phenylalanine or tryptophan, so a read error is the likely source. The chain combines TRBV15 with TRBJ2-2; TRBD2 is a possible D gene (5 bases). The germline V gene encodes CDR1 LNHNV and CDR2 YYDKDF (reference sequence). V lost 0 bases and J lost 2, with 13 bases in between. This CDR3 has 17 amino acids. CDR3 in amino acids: CATSREIEGNNTGELFC. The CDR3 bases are TGTGCCACCAGCAGAGAGATAGAGGGAAATAACACCGGGGAGCTGTTTTGT.

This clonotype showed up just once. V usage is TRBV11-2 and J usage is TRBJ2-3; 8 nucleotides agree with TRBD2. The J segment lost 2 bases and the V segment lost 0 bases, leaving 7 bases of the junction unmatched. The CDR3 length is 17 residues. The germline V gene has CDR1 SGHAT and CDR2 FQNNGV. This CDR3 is CASSLDSNGGATDTQYF. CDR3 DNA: TGTGCCAGCAGCTTAGATTCAAACGGGGGGGCCACAGATACGCAGTATTTT.

The CDR3 DNA reads TGTGCCACCAGCAGAGCAGGGGCGTCAGGGGCCAACGTCCTGACTTTC. Amino acids: CATSRAGASGANVLTF. The V call is TRBV15, the J call TRBJ2-6; D possibly corresponds to TRBD1 (6 bases). This CDR3 comprises 16 residues. V was cut by 1 base and J by 4 bases, with 11 bases left in between. Per the germline V gene, CDR1 is LNHNV and CDR2 is YYDKDF (reference sequence).

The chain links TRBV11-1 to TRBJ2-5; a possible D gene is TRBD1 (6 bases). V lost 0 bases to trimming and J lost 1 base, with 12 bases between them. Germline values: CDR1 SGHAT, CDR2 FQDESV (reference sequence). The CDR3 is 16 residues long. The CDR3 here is CASSLASYRAQETQYF. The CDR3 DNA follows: TGTGCCAGCAGCTTAGCGTCTTACAGGGCCCAAGAGACCCAGTACTTC.

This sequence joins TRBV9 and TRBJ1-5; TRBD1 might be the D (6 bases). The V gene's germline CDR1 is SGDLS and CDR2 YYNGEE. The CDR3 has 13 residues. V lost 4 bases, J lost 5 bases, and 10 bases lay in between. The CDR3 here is CASSRQDHQPQHF. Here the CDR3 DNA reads TGTGCCAGCAGCCGACAGGATCATCAGCCCCAGCATTTT.

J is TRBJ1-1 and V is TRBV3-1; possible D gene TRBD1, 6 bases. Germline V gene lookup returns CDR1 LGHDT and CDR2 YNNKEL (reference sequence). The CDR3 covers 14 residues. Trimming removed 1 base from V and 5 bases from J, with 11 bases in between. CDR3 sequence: CASSQGGRMTEAFF. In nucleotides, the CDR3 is TGTGCCAGCAGCCAAGGGGGGCGAATGACTGAAGCTTTCTTT.

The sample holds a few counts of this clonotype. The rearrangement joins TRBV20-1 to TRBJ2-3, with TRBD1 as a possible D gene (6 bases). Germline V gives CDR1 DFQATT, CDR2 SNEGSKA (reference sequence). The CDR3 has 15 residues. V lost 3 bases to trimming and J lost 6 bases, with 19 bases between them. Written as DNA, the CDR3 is TGCAGTGCTAGCTCCGGGACAAAAGCCGTCGATACGCAGTATTTT. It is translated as CSASSGTKAVDTQYF.

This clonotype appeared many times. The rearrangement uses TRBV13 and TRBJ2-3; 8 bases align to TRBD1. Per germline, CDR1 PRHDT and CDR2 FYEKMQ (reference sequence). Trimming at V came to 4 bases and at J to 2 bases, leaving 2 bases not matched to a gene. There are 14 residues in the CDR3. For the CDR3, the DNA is TGTGCCAGCAGCTGGCAGGGGGCCACAGATACGCAGTATTTT. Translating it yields CASSWQGATDTQYF.

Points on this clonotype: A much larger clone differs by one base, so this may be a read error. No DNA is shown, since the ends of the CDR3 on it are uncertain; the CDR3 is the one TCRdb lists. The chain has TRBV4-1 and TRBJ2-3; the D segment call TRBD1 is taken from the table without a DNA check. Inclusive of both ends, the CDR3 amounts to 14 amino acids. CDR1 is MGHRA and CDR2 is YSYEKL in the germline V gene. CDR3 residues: CASSVGAGTDTRYF.

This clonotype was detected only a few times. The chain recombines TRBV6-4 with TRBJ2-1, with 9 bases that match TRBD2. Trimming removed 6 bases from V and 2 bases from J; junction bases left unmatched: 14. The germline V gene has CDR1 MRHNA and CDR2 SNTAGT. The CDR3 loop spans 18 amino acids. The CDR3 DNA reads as TGTGCCAGCAGCCCGCGCCGCTCGACTAGCGGTCCCTACAATGAGCAGTTCTTC. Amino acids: CASSPRRSTSGPYNEQFF.

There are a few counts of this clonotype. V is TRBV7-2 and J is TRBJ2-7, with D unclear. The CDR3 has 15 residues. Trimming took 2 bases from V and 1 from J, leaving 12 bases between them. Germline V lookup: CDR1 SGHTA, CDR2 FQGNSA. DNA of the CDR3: TGTGCCAGCAGCTTATTGGGCCAGAAATCCTACGAGCAGTACTTC. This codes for CASSLLGQKSYEQYF.

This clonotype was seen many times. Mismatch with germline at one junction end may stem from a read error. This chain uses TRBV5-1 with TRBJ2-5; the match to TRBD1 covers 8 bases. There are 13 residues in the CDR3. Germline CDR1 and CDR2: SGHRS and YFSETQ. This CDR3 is CASSGGQGETQYF. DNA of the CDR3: TGTGCCAGCAGTGGCGGACAGGGAGAGACCCAGTACTTC.